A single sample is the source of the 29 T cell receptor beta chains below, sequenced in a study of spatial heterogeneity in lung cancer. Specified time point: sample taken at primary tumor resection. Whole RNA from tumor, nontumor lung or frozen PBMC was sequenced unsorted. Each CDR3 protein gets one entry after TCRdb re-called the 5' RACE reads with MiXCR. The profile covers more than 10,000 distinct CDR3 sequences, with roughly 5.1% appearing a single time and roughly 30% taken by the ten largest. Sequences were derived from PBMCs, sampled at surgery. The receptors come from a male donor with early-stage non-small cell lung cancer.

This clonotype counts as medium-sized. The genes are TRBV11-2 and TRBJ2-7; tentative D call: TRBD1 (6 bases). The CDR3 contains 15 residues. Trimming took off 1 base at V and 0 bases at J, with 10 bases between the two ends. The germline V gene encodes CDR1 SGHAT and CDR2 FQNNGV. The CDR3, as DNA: TGTGCCAGCAGCTTAGGTCCGGACAGCTCCTACGAGCAGTACTTC. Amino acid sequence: CASSLGPDSSYEQYF.

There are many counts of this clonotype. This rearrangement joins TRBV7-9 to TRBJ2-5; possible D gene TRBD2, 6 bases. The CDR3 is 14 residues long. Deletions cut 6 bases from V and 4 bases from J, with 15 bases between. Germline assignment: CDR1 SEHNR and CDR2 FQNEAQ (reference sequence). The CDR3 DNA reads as TGTGCCAGCAGTATGCGGGGCCCCCCAGAGACCCAGTACTTC. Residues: CASSMRGPPETQYF.

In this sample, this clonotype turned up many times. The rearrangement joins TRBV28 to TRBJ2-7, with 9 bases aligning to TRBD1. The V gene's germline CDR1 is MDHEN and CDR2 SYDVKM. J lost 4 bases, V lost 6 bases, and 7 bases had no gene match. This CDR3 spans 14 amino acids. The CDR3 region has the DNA TGTGCCAGCAGCCATCCGGGACAGGGTTACGAGCAGTACTTC. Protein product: CASSHPGQGYEQYF.

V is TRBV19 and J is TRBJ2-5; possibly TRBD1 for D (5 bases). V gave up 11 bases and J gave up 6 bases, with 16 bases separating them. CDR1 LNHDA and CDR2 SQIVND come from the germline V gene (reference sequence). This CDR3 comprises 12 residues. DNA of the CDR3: TGTGCCTGCAGTGACAGTCCACAGACCCAGTACTTC. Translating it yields CACSDSPQTQYF.

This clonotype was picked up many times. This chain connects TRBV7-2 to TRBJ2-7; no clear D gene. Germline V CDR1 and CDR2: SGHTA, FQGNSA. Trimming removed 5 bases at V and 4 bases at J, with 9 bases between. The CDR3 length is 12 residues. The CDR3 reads CASSPQIYEQYF. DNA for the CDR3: TGTGCCAGCAGCCCCCAAATTTACGAGCAGTACTTC. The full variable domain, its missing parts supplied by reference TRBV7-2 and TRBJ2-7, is GAGVSQSPSNKVTEKGKDVELRCDPISGHTALYWYRQSLGQGLEFLIYFQGNSAPDKSGLPSDRFSAERTGGSVSTLTIQRTQQEDSAVYLCASSPQIYEQYFGPGTRLTVT.

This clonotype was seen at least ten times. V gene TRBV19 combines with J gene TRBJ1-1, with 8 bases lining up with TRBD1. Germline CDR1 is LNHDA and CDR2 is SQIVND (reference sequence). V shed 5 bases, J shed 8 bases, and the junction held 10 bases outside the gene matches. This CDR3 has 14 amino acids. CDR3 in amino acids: CASSDSPGQVEAFF. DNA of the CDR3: TGTGCCAGTAGTGATTCACCGGGACAGGTCGAAGCTTTCTTT.

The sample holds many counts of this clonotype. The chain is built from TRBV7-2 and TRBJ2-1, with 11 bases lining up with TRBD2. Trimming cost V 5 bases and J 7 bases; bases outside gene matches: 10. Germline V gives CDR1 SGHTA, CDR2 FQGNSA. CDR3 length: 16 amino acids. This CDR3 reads CASSARLAGLPNEQFF. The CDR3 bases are TGTGCCAGCAGCGCCCGACTAGCGGGACTCCCGAATGAGCAGTTCTTC.

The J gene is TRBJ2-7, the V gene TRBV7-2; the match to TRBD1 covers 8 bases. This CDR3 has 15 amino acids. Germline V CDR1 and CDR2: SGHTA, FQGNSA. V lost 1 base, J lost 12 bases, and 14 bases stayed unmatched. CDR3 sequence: CASSLGDNPAGTGYF. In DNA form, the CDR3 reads TGTGCCAGCAGCTTAGGGGACAACCCGGCGGGGACAGGGTACTTC.

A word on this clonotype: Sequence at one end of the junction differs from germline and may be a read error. This CDR3 is CASNEGWQEGGYTF. The CDR3 region has the DNA TGTGCCAGCAATGAAGGATGGCAAGAAGGCGGCTACACCTTC. The chain recombines TRBV2 with TRBJ1-2; D is uncertain. The CDR3 loop spans 14 amino acids. From germline, CDR1 is SNHLY and CDR2 FYNNEI. The complete variable domain, with remaining parts taken from reference TRBV2 and TRBJ1-2, reads EPEVTQTPSHQVTQMGQEVILRCVPISNHLYFYWYRQILGQKVEFLVSFYNNEISEKSEIFDDQFSVERPDGSNFTLKIRSTKLEDSAMYFCASNEGWQEGGYTFGSGTRLTVV.

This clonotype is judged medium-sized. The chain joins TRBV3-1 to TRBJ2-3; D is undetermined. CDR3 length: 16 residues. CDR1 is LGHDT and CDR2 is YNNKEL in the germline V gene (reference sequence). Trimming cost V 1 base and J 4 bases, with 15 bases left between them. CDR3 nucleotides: TGTGCCAGCAGCCAAGTTGGAAGGGCCGATGCAGATACGCAGTATTTT. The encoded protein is CASSQVGRADADTQYF.

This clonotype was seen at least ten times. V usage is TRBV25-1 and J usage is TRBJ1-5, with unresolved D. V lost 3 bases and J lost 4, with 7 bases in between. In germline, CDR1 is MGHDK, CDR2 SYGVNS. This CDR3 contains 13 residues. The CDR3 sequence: CASSDQNNQPQHF. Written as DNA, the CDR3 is TGTGCCAGCAGTGATCAGAATAATCAGCCCCAGCATTTT.

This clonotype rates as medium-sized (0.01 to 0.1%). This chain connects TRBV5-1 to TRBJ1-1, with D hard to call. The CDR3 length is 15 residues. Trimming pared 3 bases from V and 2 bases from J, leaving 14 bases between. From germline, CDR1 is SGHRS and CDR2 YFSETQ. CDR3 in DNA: TGCGCCAGCAGCTCACAAACGACGGGAAACACTGAAGCTTTCTTT. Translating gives CASSSQTTGNTEAFF. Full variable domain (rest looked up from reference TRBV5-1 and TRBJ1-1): KAGVTQTPRYLIKTRGQQVTLSCSPISGHRSVSWYQQTPGQGLQFLFEYFSETQRNKGNFPGRFSGRQFSNSRSEMNVSTLELGDSALYLCASSSQTTGNTEAFFGQGTRLTVV.

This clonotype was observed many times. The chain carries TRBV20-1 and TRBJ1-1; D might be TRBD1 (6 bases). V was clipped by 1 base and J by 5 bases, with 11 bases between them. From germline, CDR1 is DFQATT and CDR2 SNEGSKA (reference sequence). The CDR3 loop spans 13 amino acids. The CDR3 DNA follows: TGCAGTGCTAGAGGGGGGCAGGCAACTGAAGCTTTCTTT. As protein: CSARGGQATEAFF.

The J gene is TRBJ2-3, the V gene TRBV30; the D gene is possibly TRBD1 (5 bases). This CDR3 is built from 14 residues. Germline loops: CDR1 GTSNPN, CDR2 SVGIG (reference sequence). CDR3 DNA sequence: TGTGCTTATAGACAGTCTCGTAGCACAGATACGCAGTATTTT. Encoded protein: CAYRQSRSTDTQYF.

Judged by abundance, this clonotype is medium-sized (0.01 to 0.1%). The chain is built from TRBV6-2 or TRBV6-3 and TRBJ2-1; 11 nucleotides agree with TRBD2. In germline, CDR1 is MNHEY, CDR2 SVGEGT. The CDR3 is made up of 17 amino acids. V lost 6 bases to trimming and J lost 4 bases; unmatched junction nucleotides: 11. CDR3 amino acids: CASSLPKSSGGYNEQFF. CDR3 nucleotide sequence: TGTGCCAGCAGCCTACCCAAGTCTAGCGGGGGGTACAATGAGCAGTTCTTC.

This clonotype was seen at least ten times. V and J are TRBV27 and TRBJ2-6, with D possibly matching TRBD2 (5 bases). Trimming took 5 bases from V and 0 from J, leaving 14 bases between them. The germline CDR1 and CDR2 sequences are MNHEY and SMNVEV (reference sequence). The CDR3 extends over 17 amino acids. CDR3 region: CASSPPRRASGANVLTF. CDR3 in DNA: TGTGCCAGCAGTCCCCCGAGGCGGGCCTCTGGGGCCAACGTCCTGACTTTC. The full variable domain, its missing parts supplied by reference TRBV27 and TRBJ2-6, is EAQVTQNPRYLITVTGKKLTVTCSQNMNHEYMSWYRQDPGLGLRQIYYSMNVEVTDKGDVPEGYKVSRKEKRNFPLILESPSPNQTSLYFCASSPPRRASGANVLTFGAGSRLTVL.

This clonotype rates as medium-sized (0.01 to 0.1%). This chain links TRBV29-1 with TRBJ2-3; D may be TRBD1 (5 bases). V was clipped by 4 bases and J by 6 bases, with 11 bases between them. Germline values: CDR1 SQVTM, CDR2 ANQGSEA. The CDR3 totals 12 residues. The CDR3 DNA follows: TGCAGCGTTGGGGGAAGACAGGATACGCAGTATTTT. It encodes CSVGGRQDTQYF.

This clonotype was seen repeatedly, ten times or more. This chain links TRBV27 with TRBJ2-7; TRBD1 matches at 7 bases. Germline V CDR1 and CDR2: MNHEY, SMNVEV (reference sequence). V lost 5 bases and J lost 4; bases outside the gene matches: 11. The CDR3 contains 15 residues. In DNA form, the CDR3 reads TGTGCCAGCAGTCCCCTGACAGGGAAGAGATACGAGCAGTACTTC. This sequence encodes CASSPLTGKRYEQYF.

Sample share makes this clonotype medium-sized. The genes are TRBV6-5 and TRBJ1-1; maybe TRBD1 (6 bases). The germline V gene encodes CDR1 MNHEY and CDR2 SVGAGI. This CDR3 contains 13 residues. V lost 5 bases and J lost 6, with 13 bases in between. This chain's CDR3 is CASSPMGGPEAFF. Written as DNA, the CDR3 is TGTGCCAGCAGTCCGATGGGGGGGCCTGAAGCTTTCTTT.

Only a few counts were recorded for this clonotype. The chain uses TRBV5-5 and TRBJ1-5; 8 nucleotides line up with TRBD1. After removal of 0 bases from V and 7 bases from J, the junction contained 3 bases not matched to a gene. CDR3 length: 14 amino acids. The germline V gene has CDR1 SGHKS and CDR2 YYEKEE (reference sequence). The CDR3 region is CASSLAGGGQPQHF. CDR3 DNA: TGTGCCAGCAGCTTGGCAGGGGGCGGGCAGCCCCAGCATTTT. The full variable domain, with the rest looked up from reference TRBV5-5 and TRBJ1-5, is DAGVTQSPTHLIKTRGQQVTLRCSPISGHKSVSWYQQVLGQGPQFIFQYYEKEERGRGNFPDRFSARQFPNYSSELNVNALLLGDSALYLCASSLAGGGQPQHFGDGTRLSIL.

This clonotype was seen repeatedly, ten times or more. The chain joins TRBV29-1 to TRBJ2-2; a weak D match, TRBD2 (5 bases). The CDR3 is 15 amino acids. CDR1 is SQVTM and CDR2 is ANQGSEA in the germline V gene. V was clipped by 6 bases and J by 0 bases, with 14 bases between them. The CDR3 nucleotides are TGCAGCGTGGTGGGGAGCGACCCGAACACCGGGGAGCTGTTTTTT. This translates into CSVVGSDPNTGELFF.

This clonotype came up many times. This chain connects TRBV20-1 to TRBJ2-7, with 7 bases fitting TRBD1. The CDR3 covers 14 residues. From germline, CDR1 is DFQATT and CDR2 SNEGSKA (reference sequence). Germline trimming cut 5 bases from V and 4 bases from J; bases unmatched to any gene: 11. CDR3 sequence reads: CSAWDSPKAYEQYF. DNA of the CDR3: TGCAGTGCTTGGGACAGTCCGAAGGCTTACGAGCAGTACTTC.

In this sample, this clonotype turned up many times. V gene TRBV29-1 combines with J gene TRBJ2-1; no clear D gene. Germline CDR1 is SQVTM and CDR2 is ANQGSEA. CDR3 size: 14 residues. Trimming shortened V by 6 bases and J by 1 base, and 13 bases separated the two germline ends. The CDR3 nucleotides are TGCAGCGTCCAACGCTCATCGTCCTACAATGAGCAGTTCTTC. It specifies CSVQRSSSYNEQFF.

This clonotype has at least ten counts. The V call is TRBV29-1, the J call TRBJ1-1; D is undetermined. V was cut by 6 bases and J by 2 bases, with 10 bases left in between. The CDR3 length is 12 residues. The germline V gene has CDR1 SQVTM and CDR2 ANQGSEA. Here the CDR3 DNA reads TGCAGCGTCGGACGGACCAACACTGAAGCTTTCTTT. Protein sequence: CSVGRTNTEAFF.

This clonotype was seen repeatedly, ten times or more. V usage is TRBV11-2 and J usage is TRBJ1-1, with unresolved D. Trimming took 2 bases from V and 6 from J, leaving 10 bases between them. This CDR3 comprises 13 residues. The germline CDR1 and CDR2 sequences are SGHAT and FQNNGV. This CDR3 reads CASSLMRGAEAFF. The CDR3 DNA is TGTGCCAGCAGCTTAATGCGGGGAGCTGAAGCTTTCTTT.

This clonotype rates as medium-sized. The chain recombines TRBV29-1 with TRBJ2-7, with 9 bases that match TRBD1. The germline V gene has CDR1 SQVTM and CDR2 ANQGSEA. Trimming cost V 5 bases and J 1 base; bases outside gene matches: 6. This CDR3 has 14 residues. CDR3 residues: CSVTSGQGSYEQYF. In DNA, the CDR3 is TGCAGCGTTACTTCGGGACAGGGTTCCTACGAGCAGTACTTC.

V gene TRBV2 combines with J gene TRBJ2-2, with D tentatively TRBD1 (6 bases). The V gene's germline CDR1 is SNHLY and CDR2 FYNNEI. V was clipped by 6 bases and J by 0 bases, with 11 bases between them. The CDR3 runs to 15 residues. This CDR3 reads CASRNRVANTGELFF. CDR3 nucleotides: TGTGCCAGCAGGAACAGGGTGGCGAACACCGGGGAGCTGTTTTTT.

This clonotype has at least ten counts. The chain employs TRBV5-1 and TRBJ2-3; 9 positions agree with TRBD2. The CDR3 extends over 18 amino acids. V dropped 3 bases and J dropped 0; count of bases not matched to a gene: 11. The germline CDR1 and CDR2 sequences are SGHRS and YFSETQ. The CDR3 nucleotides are TGCGCCAGCAGCTCCGGAGCGGGAGGACGATCTAGCACAGATACGCAGTATTTT. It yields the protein CASSSGAGGRSSTDTQYF.

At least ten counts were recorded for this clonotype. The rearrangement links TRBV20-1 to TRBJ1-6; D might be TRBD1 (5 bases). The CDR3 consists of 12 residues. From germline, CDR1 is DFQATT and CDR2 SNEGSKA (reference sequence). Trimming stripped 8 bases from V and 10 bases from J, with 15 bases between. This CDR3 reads CSIKPGRSPLHF. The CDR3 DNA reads TGCAGTATAAAACCGGGACGCTCACCCCTCCACTTT.